The 21 T cell receptor beta chains below all came from one sample that was sequenced in a study of shared clonotypes between healthy human individuals (TCRdb year 2020). The protocol used for the library was the immunoSEQ multiplex PCR assay. The source is immuneACCESS, and TCRdb retained only in-frame sequences with V and J called. Part of the clones is not carried over; for the studies checked, unresolved V genes explain less than half of this, and the remainder is unexplained. The sample contains more than 600,000 clones, about 91% of them found a single time. Together, the top ten hold 24% of the sample. CD8 naive samples were obtained by positive selection for CCR7 among CD45RO-negative cells, yielding a CD45RA+CCR7+ population from which TemRA cells were excluded. The sample comprised naive CD8+ T cells sorted from blood. The sample's cell subset or site, from its label and the paper: CD45RA+CCR7+. Receptors originate from a man aged 30 to 39 in good health.

V usage is TRBV5-4 and J usage is TRBJ2-5; tentatively, D is TRBD1 (5 bases). The ends were cut back, 2 bases at V and 1 base at J, with 9 bases in the middle. The CDR3 has 14 amino acids. The germline CDR1 and CDR2 sequences are SGHNT and YYREEE (reference sequence). As DNA, the CDR3 is TGTGCCAGCAGCTTTGATACAGGCCAAGAGACCCAGTACTTC. Its protein product is CASSFDTGQETQYF.

The rearrangement uses TRBV6-1 and TRBJ2-2; D is possibly TRBD1 (5 bases). CDR3 length: 14 amino acids. Germline CDR1 reads MNHNS; CDR2 reads SASEGT. V was cut by 0 bases and J by 7 bases, with 9 bases left in between. CDR3: CASSEARGYGELFF. The CDR3 region has the DNA TGTGCCAGCAGTGAAGCAAGGGGCTACGGGGAGCTGTTTTTT.

V and J are TRBV29-1 and TRBJ2-3, with D unresolved. There are 13 residues in the CDR3. Germline V gene data show CDR1 as SQVTM and CDR2 as ANQGSEA. The germline V and J ends were trimmed by 3 bases and 1 base, with 8 bases remaining between them. CDR3 DNA sequence: TGCAGCGTTGAGTCGTTGCGCACAGATACGCAGTATTTT. Encoded protein: CSVESLRTDTQYF.

The V gene is TRBV7-9, the J gene TRBJ1-1, with D perhaps matching TRBD1 (5 bases). The length of the CDR3 is 14 residues. Germline CDR1 SEHNR, CDR2 FQNEAQ (reference sequence). V dropped 2 bases and J dropped 6 bases, with 13 bases sitting between them. DNA for the CDR3: TGTGCCAGCAGCTTACCGGGGCCGTGGCCTGAAGCTTTCTTT. This codes for CASSLPGPWPEAFF.

Here the CDR3 reads CASSDETGNNEKLFF. The CDR3 nucleotides read TGTGCCAGCAGTGACGAGACAGGGAATAATGAAAAACTGTTTTTT. This chain uses TRBV6-1 with TRBJ1-4; 7 nucleotides match TRBD1. J lost 4 bases, V lost 3 bases, and 5 bases had no gene match. Germline loops: CDR1 MNHNS, CDR2 SASEGT. The CDR3 contains 15 residues.

The chain combines TRBV29-1 with TRBJ2-5; tentative D call: TRBD2 (6 bases). Germline values: CDR1 SQVTM, CDR2 ANQGSEA. Trimming cost V 2 bases and J 1 base, with 14 bases left between them. The CDR3 runs 15 residues. The CDR3 is CSVEFPGETQETQYF. CDR3 nucleotides: TGCAGCGTTGAATTCCCGGGAGAAACCCAAGAGACCCAGTACTTC.

The chain couples TRBV25-1 to TRBJ1-2, with D uncertain. Trimming shortened V by 10 bases and J by 2 bases, and 20 bases separated the two germline ends. This CDR3 is 15 amino acids long. Germline lookup yields CDR1 MGHDK and CDR2 SYGVNS. The CDR3 is CATKGRHHMNYGYTF. The CDR3 DNA is TGTGCCACCAAGGGAAGACACCACATGAACTATGGCTACACCTTC.

The chain uses TRBV7-2 and TRBJ1-5; D is unresolved. Germline assignment: CDR1 SGHTA and CDR2 FQGNSA. The CDR3 runs to 15 residues. With 0 bases removed from V and 6 bases from J, the gap between germline ends came to 12 bases. The CDR3 spells CASSLALANLQPQHF. The CDR3 nucleotides are TGTGCCAGCAGCTTAGCGCTCGCGAACCTTCAGCCCCAGCATTTT.

This chain links TRBV4-3 with TRBJ2-7, with D possibly matching TRBD1 (6 bases). The CDR3 has 14 amino acids. Germline V lookup: CDR1 LGHNA, CDR2 YSLEER. V shed 0 bases and J shed 7 bases, with 13 bases lying between them. In DNA, the CDR3 is TGCGCCAGCAGCCAAGATTCTGGTAGGGGGGAGCAGTACTTC. Amino acids: CASSQDSGRGEQYF.

This clone has more than one count but fewer than ten. The chain combines TRBV6-1 with TRBJ2-7; 9 bases agree with TRBD1. CDR3 length equals 14 residues. The trim removed 4 bases at V and 1 base at J, leaving 2 bases unmatched. Germline lookup yields CDR1 MNHNS and CDR2 SASEGT. In nucleotides, the CDR3 is TGTGCCAGCAGTGTTGACAGGGGGTCCTACGAGCAGTACTTC. Its protein is CASSVDRGSYEQYF.

This chain links TRBV7-9 with TRBJ1-2, with D maybe TRBD1 (5 bases). V shed 5 bases and J shed 3 bases, with 10 bases lying between them. The CDR3 is made up of 13 amino acids. Germline V gives CDR1 SEHNR, CDR2 FQNEAQ (reference sequence). The CDR3 region is CASSRTGDYGYTF. Here the CDR3 DNA reads TGTGCCAGCAGCCGGACGGGGGACTATGGCTACACCTTC.

The chain is built from TRBV6-5 and TRBJ1-1, with D perhaps matching TRBD1 (5 bases). The CDR3 length is 14 residues. The germline V and J ends were trimmed by 6 bases and 7 bases, with 18 bases remaining between them. Germline assignment: CDR1 MNHEY and CDR2 SVGAGI. The CDR3 nucleotides read TGTGCCAGCAGACCATATGGATCGGGACTTGAAGCTTTCTTT. As protein: CASRPYGSGLEAFF.

This chain links TRBV30 with TRBJ2-7; TRBD2 matches at 8 bases. Germline V gene sequence: CDR1 GTSNPN, CDR2 SVGIG (reference sequence). The trim removed 5 bases at V and 0 bases at J, leaving 9 bases unmatched. There are 15 residues in the CDR3. Written as DNA, the CDR3 is TGTGCCTGGGAGGACCCCAGCGGGAGCTCCTACGAGCAGTACTTC. The encoded protein is CAWEDPSGSSYEQYF.

The V gene is TRBV13, the J gene TRBJ2-2; 8 bases are shared with TRBD1. The V segment lost 5 bases and the J segment 2 bases; nucleotides outside the gene matches: 16. The CDR3 covers 19 residues. Germline CDR1 reads PRHDT; CDR2 reads FYEKMQ (reference sequence). CDR3 nucleotides: TGTGCCAGCAGCCCCGTCGTTATCCGGGACAGGCGCAACACCGGGGAGCTGTTTTTT. It codes for CASSPVVIRDRRNTGELFF.

Comment on this clone: This same CDR3 is encoded by further DNA sequences in the sample. The chain joins TRBV7-9 to TRBJ2-2, with D uncertain. V lost 5 bases to trimming and J lost 5 bases, with 9 bases between them. Per germline, CDR1 SEHNR and CDR2 FQNEAQ (reference sequence). The CDR3 extends over 13 amino acids. The CDR3 region is CASSQDLTGELFF. CDR3 DNA: TGTGCCAGCAGCCAGGACCTTACCGGGGAGCTGTTTTTT.

This clone was seen a single time. The rearrangement joins TRBV5-1 to TRBJ2-7; D call uncertain. Germline assignment: CDR1 SGHRS and CDR2 YFSETQ. This CDR3 has 14 residues. V was cut by 9 bases and J by 3 bases, with 19 bases left in between. CDR3: CANHLPQLGYEQYF. The CDR3, as DNA: TGCGCCAACCATCTCCCCCAGTTGGGCTACGAGCAGTACTTC. Full variable domain (outside the CDR3, taken from reference TRBV5-1 and TRBJ2-7): KAGVTQTPRYLIKTRGQQVTLSCSPISGHRSVSWYQQTPGQGLQFLFEYFSETQRNKGNFPGRFSGRQFSNSRSEMNVSTLELGDSALYLCANHLPQLGYEQYFGPGTRLTVT.

This clone was counted at least ten times. The rearrangement joins TRBV28 to TRBJ1-5; no definite D call. CDR1 and CDR2 from the germline V gene are MDHEN and SYDVKM. Trimming shortened V by 5 bases and J by 1 base, and 9 bases separated the two germline ends. CDR3 length: 14 residues. CDR3 DNA sequence: TGTGCCAGCAGTGGATCCGTGAGCAATCAGCCCCAGCATTTT. Translated, it gives CASSGSVSNQPQHF.

V is TRBV5-4 and J is TRBJ2-1; no clear D gene. Trimming removed 1 base at V and 8 bases at J, with 4 bases between. This CDR3 is 11 amino acids long. The germline V gene has CDR1 SGHNT and CDR2 YYREEE (reference sequence). This chain's CDR3 is CASSLSDEQFF. Written as DNA, the CDR3 is TGTGCCAGCAGCTTGAGCGATGAGCAGTTCTTC. Complete variable domain (other parts from reference TRBV5-4 and TRBJ2-1): ETGVTQSPTHLIKTRGQQVTLRCSSQSGHNTVSWYQQALGQGPQFIFQYYREEENGRGNFPPRFSGLQFPNYSSELNVNALELDDSALYLCASSLSDEQFFGPGTRLTVL.

The chain links TRBV5-1 to TRBJ1-1, with 7 bases that match TRBD1. Trimming removed 7 bases from V and 8 bases from J; junction bases left unmatched: 8. Germline-derived CDR1 and CDR2 are SGHRS and YFSETQ. This CDR3 contains 12 residues. CDR3 region: CASGRDREEAFF. DNA for the CDR3: TGCGCCAGCGGCCGGGACAGAGAAGAAGCTTTCTTT.

This clone appeared once. The J gene is TRBJ1-1, the V gene TRBV27; possible D gene TRBD1, 5 bases. V was pared by 0 bases and J by 4 bases, with 12 bases between. The germline V gene encodes CDR1 MNHEY and CDR2 SMNVEV (reference sequence). The CDR3 has 15 amino acids. CDR3 loop: CASSLSSQGFTEAFF. CDR3 DNA: TGTGCCAGCAGTTTATCATCCCAGGGTTTCACTGAAGCTTTCTTT.

The genes are TRBV5-5 and TRBJ1-2; 7 bases line up with TRBD1. The CDR3 runs 14 residues. Unmatched junction bases numbered 5, after V lost 1 base and J lost 5 bases. Germline V CDR1 and CDR2: SGHKS, YYEKEE (reference sequence). The CDR3 is CASSLWGQLYGYTF. DNA for the CDR3: TGTGCCAGCAGCTTGTGGGGACAGCTATATGGCTACACCTTC.